This entry lists 16 T cell receptor beta chains sequenced from one sample in a study of shared clonotypes between healthy human individuals. Method: immunoSEQ multiplex PCR; TCRdb's copy keeps in-frame clones and lacks some. The table shows roughly 2,000,000 clones, with less than 95% occurring only once. Positively selected for CCR7, the CD45RO-negative cells used as naive CD8 cells excluded terminally differentiated effector memory CD45RA+ cells. The sequenced sample was naive CD8+ T cells sorted from blood. The source is a man between 18 and 29 years old in good health.

The chain carries TRBV5-4 and TRBJ2-7, with D perhaps matching TRBD1 (5 bases). There are 15 residues in the CDR3. Per the germline V gene, CDR1 is SGHNT and CDR2 is YYREEE (reference sequence). Trimming took 4 bases from V and 3 from J, leaving 17 bases between them. Here the CDR3 reads CASSPSAGPLYEQYF. CDR3 in DNA: TGTGCCAGCAGCCCATCGGCAGGGCCACTCTACGAGCAGTACTTC.

The chain links TRBV7-8 to TRBJ2-2; 9 bases map to TRBD2. The CDR3 is 16 residues long. Germline CDR1 and CDR2: SGHVS and FQNEAQ. Losses at the gene ends were 5 bases for V and 6 bases for J; bases not matched to a gene: 10. The CDR3 region is CASSQTSGHFAGELFF. DNA of the CDR3: TGTGCCAGCAGCCAGACTAGCGGCCATTTTGCCGGGGAGCTGTTTTTT.

This chain connects TRBV27 to TRBJ2-3; no reliable D call. The CDR3 covers 14 residues. Trimming removed 5 bases at V and 2 bases at J, with 11 bases between. CDR1 and CDR2 (germline): MNHEY, SMNVEV (reference sequence). CDR3 loop: CASSPIGNTDTQYF. DNA of the CDR3: TGTGCCAGCAGTCCTATTGGAAACACAGATACGCAGTATTTT.

The chain uses TRBV7-9 and TRBJ1-1; D uncertain. CDR3 length: 15 residues. Trimming pared 1 base from V and 2 bases from J, leaving 11 bases between. Germline V CDR1 and CDR2: SEHNR, FQNEAQ (reference sequence). The CDR3: CASSLVRAGNTEAFF. CDR3 DNA: TGTGCCAGCAGCTTAGTGAGGGCTGGAAACACTGAAGCTTTCTTT.

This clone was seen just once. The V call is TRBV27, the J call TRBJ1-5; the D is unclear. Deletions cut 4 bases from V and 7 bases from J, with 17 bases between. CDR1 is MNHEY, CDR2 SMNVEV, per germline (reference sequence). The CDR3 consists of 15 residues. CDR3 protein: CASSSVGNLGQPQHF. The CDR3 DNA reads as TGTGCCAGCAGTTCCGTGGGGAACTTGGGGCAGCCCCAGCATTTT.

This clone appeared a single time. The chain is built from TRBV5-6 and TRBJ2-1; tentatively, D is TRBD2 (6 bases). CDR1 is SGHDT and CDR2 is YYEEEE in the germline V gene. V was shortened by 3 bases and J by 1 base, with 11 bases between the two germline ends. The CDR3 is made up of 15 amino acids. The CDR3 loop is CASSWEALSYNEQFF. The CDR3 DNA follows: TGTGCCAGCAGCTGGGAGGCTCTGTCCTACAATGAGCAGTTCTTC.

The gene calls are TRBV7-3 and TRBJ1-1; D might be TRBD1 (5 bases). CDR3 length: 15 amino acids. Trimming took off 5 bases at V and 0 bases at J, with 13 bases between the two ends. Looked up from germline, CDR1 is SGHTA and CDR2 is FQGTGA. CDR3 sequence reads: CASSPSSGMNTEAFF. The CDR3 bases are TGTGCCAGCAGCCCATCATCAGGGATGAACACTGAAGCTTTCTTT.

The V and J genes are TRBV5-5 and TRBJ2-7, with D maybe TRBD2 (5 bases). There are 17 residues in the CDR3. The V gene lost 0 bases and the J gene lost 4 bases, with 20 bases spanning the gap. Germline CDR1 is SGHKS and CDR2 is YYEKEE (reference sequence). CDR3 region: CASSLGRGGLGTYEQYF. DNA of the CDR3: TGTGCCAGCAGCTTGGGACGGGGTGGCTTGGGTACTTACGAGCAGTACTTC.

The chain has TRBV4-1 and TRBJ2-5; 7 bases align to TRBD1. The CDR3 is 15 amino acids. The germline gives CDR1 MGHRA, CDR2 YSYEKL. V gave up 0 bases and J gave up 6 bases; unmatched junction bases: 7. CDR3 nucleotide sequence: TGCGCCAGCAGCCAAGATTCGGGACAGAGAAAGACCCAGTACTTC. Protein sequence: CASSQDSGQRKTQYF.

V usage is TRBV4-3 and J usage is TRBJ2-3, with D possibly being TRBD1 or TRBD2 (5 bases each). Germline lookup yields CDR1 LGHNA and CDR2 YSLEER. The CDR3 consists of 14 residues. With 4 bases removed from V and 5 bases from J, the gap between germline ends came to 13 bases. The CDR3 reads CASSPGLVGDTQYF. In nucleotides, the CDR3 is TGCGCCAGCAGCCCGGGGCTCGTCGGAGATACGCAGTATTTT.

The rearrangement links TRBV4-1 to TRBJ1-1; D perhaps matches TRBD1 (6 bases). Germline V gene data show CDR1 as MGHRA and CDR2 as YSYEKL. The ends were cut back, 2 bases at V and 8 bases at J, with 15 bases in the middle. The length of the CDR3 is 14 residues. CDR3: CASSQRGGIQEAFF. The CDR3 coding sequence is TGCGCCAGCAGCCAAAGGGGGGGCATCCAAGAAGCTTTCTTT.

This clone showed up just once. The rearrangement uses TRBV5-6 and TRBJ2-1; D gene ambiguous. Germline assignment: CDR1 SGHDT and CDR2 YYEEEE. V was shortened by 2 bases and J by 7 bases, with 13 bases between the two germline ends. This CDR3 has 14 residues. Here the CDR3 DNA reads TGTGCCAGCAGCTTCCCCTCTCACGGGAATGAGCAGTTCTTC. Its translation: CASSFPSHGNEQFF.

This clone was seen just once. This chain connects TRBV19 to TRBJ2-1; D gene unclear. V lost 0 bases and J lost 6, with 9 bases in between. Germline V gene data show CDR1 as LNHDA and CDR2 as SQIVND (reference sequence). The CDR3 spans 14 residues. The CDR3 DNA is TGTGCCAGTAGTATAGATTTCGAGGTCAATGAGCAGTTCTTC. Its protein is CASSIDFEVNEQFF.

The chain employs TRBV7-8 and TRBJ1-1; unclear D gene. CDR1 and CDR2 from the germline V gene are SGHVS and FQNEAQ. V was shortened by 3 bases and J by 0 bases, with 8 bases between the two germline ends. The CDR3 is 14 residues long. The CDR3 sequence is CASSLGNMNTEAFF. The CDR3 DNA reads as TGTGCCAGCAGCTTGGGTAACATGAACACTGAAGCTTTCTTT.

Concerning this clone: The sample has other DNA sequences that encode this CDR3 too. V and J are TRBV9 and TRBJ2-5; weak D call: TRBD2 (5 bases). The CDR3 has 12 residues. V was shortened by 0 bases and J by 5 bases, with 5 bases between the two germline ends. Per germline, CDR1 SGDLS and CDR2 YYNGEE. CDR3 sequence: CASSVGEETQYF. The CDR3 region has the DNA TGTGCCAGCAGCGTAGGGGAGGAGACCCAGTACTTC.

A word on this clone: The germline gene is not matched at one end of the junction; a read error may be the cause. The chain employs TRBV5-1 and TRBJ2-7; the match to TRBD1 covers 9 bases. The CDR3 spans 15 residues. CDR1 and CDR2 from the germline V gene are SGHRS and YFSETQ. The CDR3 DNA reads as TGCGCCAGCAGATTGGAGACAGGGGGCTCCTACGAGCAGTACTTC. Its protein is CASRLETGGSYEQYF.